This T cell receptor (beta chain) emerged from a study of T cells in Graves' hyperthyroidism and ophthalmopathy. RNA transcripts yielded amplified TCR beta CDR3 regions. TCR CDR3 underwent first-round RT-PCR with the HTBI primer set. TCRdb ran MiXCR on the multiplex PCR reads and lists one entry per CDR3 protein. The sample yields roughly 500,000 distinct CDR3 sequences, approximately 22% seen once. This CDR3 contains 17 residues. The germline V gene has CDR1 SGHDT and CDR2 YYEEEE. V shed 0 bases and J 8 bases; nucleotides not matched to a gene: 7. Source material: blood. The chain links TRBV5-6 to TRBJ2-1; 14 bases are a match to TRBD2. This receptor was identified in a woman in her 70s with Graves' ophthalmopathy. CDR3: CASSLGLGTSGSDEQFF. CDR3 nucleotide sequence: TGTGCCAGCAGCTTGGGTTTAGGGACTAGCGGGAGCGATGAGCAGTTCTTC.